The T cell receptor beta chain under discussion was sequenced for a study of T cells in Graves' hyperthyroidism and ophthalmopathy. General study points: Ophthalmopathy was told apart from stable hyperthyroidism by a 13 V-J model. Most expanded thyroid clonotypes above 0.001 also appeared in blood.

Germline V lookup: CDR1 SNHLY, CDR2 FYNNEI. CDR3 size: 14 residues. The V end was cut by 6 bases, the J end by 5 bases, with 17 bases between. Any patient presenting with uncontrolled infection, other autoimmune disease, pregnancy or lactation was left out. Concerning this clonotype itself: Its antigen is still unknown.

From RNA transcripts, TCR beta CDR3 regions were amplified. TCR CDR3 regions were first amplified by RT-PCR with HTBI primers. TCRdb re-derived calls from the multiplex PCR reads in MiXCR, one entry per CDR3 protein. Seen here are around 600,000 distinct CDR3 sequences, 45% observed once, and the top ten hold less than 8.5%. J is TRBJ2-7 and V is TRBV2; D is undetermined. The sample consisted of peripheral blood or thyroid tissue (not recorded which). This clonotype originated in an adult man with Graves' disease, either hyperthyroidism or ophthalmopathy (not recorded which). This chain's CDR3 is CASRGRAGSHEQYF. The CDR3 DNA reads TGTGCCAGCAGGGGTCGGGCAGGATCCCACGAGCAGTACTTC. The full variable domain, in which reference TRBV2 and TRBJ2-7 provide the parts outside the CDR3, is EPEVTQTPSHQVTQMGQEVILRCVPISNHLYFYWYRQILGQKVEFLVSFYNNEISEKSEIFDDQFSVERPDGSNFTLKIRSTKLEDSAMYFCASRGRAGSHEQYFGPGTRLTVT.